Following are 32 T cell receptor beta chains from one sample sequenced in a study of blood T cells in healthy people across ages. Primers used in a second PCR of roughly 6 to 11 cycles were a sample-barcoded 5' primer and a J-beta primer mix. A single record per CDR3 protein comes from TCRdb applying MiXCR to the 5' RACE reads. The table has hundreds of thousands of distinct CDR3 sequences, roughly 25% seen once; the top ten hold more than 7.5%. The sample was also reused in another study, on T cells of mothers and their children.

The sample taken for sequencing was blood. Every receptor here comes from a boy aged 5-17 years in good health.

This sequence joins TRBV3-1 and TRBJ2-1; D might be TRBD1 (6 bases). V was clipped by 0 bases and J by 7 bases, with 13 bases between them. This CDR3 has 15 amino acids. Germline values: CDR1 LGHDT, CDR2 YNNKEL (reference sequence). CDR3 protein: CASSQEGGKVNEQFF. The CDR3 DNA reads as TGTGCCAGCAGCCAAGAAGGGGGTAAGGTAAATGAGCAGTTCTTC.

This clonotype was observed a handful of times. CDR3 amino acids: CASSQAGTGLYEQYF. The CDR3 DNA reads TGTGCCAGCAGCCAGGCCGGGACAGGACTCTACGAGCAGTACTTC. This chain links TRBV7-2 with TRBJ2-7; 8 bases fit TRBD1. J was trimmed by 3 bases and V by 5 bases; bases with no gene match: 9. Per germline, CDR1 SGHTA and CDR2 FQGNSA. The CDR3 is 15 amino acids.

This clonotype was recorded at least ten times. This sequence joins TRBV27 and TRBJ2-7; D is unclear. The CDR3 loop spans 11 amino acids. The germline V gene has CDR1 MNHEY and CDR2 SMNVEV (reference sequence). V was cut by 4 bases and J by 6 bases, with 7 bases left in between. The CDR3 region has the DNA TGTGCCAGCAGTTGGGCAGGCGAGCAGTACTTC. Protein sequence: CASSWAGEQYF.

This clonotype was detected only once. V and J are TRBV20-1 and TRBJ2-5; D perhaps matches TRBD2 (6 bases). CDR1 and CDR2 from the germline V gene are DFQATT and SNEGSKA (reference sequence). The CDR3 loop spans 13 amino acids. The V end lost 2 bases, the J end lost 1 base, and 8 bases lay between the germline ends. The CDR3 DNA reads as TGCAGTGCTAGAAGGGACTCCCAAGAGACCCAGTACTTC. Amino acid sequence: CSARRDSQETQYF.

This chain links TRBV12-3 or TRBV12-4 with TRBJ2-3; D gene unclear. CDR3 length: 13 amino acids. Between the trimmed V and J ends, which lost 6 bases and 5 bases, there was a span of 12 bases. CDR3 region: CASRTRRVDTQYF. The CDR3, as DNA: TGTGCCAGCAGAACCAGACGGGTAGATACGCAGTATTTT.

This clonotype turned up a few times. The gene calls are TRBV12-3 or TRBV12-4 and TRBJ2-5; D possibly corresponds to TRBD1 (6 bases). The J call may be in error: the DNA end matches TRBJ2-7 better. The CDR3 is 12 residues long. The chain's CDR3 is CASCRDNYEQYF. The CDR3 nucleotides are TGTGCCAGCTGCAGGGACAATTACGAGCAGTACTTC.

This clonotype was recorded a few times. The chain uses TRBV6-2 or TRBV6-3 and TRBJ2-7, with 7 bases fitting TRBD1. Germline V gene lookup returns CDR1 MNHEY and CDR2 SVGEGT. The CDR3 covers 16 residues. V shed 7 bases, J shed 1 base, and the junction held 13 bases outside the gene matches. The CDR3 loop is CASIEDDRVRSYEQYF. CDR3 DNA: TGTGCCAGCATCGAAGATGACAGGGTAAGGTCCTACGAGCAGTACTTC.

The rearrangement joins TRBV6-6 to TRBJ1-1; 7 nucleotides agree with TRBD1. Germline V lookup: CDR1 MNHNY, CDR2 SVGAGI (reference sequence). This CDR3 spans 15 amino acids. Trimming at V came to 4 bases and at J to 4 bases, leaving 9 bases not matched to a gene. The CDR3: CASSSDRADSTEAFF. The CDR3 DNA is TGTGCCAGCAGTTCCGACAGGGCGGATAGCACTGAAGCTTTCTTT.

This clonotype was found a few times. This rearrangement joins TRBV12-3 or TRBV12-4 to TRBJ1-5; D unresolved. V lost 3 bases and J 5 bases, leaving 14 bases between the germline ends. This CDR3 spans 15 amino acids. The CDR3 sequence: CASSLGGIGDQPQHF. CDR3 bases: TGTGCCAGCAGTTTGGGTGGAATTGGGGATCAGCCCCAGCATTTT.

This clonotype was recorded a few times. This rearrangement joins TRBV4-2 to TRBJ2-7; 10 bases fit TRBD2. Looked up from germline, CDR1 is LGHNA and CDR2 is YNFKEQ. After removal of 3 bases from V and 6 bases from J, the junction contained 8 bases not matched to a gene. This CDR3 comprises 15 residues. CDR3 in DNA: TGTGCCAGCAGCCAGGAACTAGCGGGAACGGGCGAGCAGTACTTC. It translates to CASSQELAGTGEQYF.

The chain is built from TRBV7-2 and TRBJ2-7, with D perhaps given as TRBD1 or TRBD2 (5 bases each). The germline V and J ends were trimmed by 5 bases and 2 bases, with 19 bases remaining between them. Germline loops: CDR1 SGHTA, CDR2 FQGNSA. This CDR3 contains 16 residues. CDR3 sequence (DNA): TGTGCCAGCAGCCCGGGAAGGGGCGATCCCGCCTACGAGCAGTACTTC. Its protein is CASSPGRGDPAYEQYF.

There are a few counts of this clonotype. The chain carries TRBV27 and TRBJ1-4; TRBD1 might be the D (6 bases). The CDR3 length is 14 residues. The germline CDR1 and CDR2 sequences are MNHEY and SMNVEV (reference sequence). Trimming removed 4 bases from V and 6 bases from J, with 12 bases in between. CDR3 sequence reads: CASSWGGQDEKLFF. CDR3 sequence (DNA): TGTGCCAGCAGTTGGGGGGGGCAGGATGAAAAACTGTTTTTT.

The CDR3: CSVEIGVGGNYGYTF. In DNA, the CDR3 is TGCAGCGTTGAAATTGGGGTAGGGGGAAACTATGGCTACACCTTC. This chain uses TRBV29-1 with TRBJ1-2; D may be TRBD1 (6 bases). Germline V gene data show CDR1 as SQVTM and CDR2 as ANQGSEA. The CDR3 length is 15 residues. V was clipped by 2 bases and J by 2 bases, with 15 bases between them.

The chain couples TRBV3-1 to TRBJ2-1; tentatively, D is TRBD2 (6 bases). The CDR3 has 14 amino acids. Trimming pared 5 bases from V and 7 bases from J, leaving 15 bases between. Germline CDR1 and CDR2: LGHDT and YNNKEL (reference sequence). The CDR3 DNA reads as TGTGCCAGCAGCTCACGGGGGTTTGGGAATGAGCAGTTCTTC. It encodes CASSSRGFGNEQFF.

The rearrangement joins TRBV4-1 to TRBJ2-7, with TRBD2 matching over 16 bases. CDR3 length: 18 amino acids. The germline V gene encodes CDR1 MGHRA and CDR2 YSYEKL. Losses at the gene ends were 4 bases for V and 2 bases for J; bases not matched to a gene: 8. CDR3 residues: CASSPGLAGGPGTYEQYF. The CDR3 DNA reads TGCGCCAGCAGCCCGGGACTAGCGGGAGGGCCCGGAACCTACGAGCAGTACTTC.

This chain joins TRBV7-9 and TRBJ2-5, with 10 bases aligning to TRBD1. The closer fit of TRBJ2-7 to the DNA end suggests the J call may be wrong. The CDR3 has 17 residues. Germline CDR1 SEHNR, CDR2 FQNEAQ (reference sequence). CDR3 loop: CASSRERGTGDLYEQYF. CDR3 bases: TGTGCCAGCAGCCGCGAGCGGGGGACAGGGGACCTATACGAGCAGTACTTC.

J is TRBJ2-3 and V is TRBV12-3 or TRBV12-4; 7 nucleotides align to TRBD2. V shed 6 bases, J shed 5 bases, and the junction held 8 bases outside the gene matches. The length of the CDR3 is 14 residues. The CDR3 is CASRRRGEGDTQYF. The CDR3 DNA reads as TGTGCCAGCAGGCGCCGGGGGGAGGGAGATACGCAGTATTTT.

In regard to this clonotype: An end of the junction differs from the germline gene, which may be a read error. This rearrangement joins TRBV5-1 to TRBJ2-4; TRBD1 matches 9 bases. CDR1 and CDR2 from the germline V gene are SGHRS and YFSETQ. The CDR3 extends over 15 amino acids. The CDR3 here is CTSSPQTGGIDIQYF. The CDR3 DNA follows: TGCACCAGCAGCCCCCAGACAGGGGGTATAGACATTCAGTACTTC.

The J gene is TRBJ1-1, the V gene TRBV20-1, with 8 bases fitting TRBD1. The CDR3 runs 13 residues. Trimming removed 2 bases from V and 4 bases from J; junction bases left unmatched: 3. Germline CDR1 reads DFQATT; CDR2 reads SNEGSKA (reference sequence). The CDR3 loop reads CSARTTGGTEAFF. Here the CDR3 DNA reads TGCAGTGCTAGAACTACAGGGGGCACTGAAGCTTTCTTT.

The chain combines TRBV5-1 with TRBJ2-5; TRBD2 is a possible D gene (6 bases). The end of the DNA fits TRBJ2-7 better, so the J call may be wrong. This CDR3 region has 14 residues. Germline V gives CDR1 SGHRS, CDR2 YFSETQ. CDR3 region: CASSQRTNSYEQYF. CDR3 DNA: TGCGCCAGCAGCCAACGGACTAATTCCTACGAGCAGTACTTC.

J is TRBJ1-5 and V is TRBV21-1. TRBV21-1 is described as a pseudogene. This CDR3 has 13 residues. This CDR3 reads CASSKEAGQPQHF. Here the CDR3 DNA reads TGTGCCAGCAGCAAAGAGGCTGGGCAGCCCCAGCATTTT.

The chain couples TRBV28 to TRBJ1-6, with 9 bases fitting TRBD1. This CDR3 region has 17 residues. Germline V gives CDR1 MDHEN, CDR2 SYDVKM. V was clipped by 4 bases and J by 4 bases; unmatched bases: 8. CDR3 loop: CASSSRDREGYNSPLHF. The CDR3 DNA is TGTGCCAGCAGTTCTAGGGACAGGGAGGGATATAATTCACCCCTCCACTTT. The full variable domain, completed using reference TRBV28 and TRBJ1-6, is DVKVTQSSRYLVKRTGEKVFLECVQDMDHENMFWYRQDPGLGLRLIYFSYDVKMKEKGDIPEGYSVSREKKERFSLILESASTNQTSMYLCASSSRDREGYNSPLHFGNGTRLTVT.

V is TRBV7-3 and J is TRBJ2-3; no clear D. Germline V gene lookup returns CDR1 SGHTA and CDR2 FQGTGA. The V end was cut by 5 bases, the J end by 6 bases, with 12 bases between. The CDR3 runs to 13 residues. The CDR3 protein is CASSPTWGDTQYF. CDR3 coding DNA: TGTGCCAGCAGCCCCACGTGGGGTGATACGCAGTATTTT. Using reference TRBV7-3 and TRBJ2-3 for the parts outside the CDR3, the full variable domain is GAGVSQTPSNKVTEKGKYVELRCDPISGHTALYWYRQSLGQGPEFLIYFQGTGAADDSGLPNDRFFAVRPEGSVSTLKIQRTERGDSAVYLCASSPTWGDTQYFGPGTRLTVL.

This CDR3 is CASGAGGPSETQYF. The CDR3 coding sequence is TGTGCCAGCGGAGCGGGGGGGCCGTCGGAGACCCAGTACTTC. The chain combines TRBV5-4 with TRBJ2-5; 10 bases agree with TRBD2. The CDR3 consists of 14 residues. Looked up from germline, CDR1 is SGHNT and CDR2 is YYREEE (reference sequence). Trimming cost V 7 bases and J 5 bases; bases outside gene matches: 8.

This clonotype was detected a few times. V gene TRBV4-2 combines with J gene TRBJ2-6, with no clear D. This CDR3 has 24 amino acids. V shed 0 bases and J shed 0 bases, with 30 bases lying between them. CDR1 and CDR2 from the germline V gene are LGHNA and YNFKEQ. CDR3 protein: CASSQEGVQRGPVRGTSGANVLTF. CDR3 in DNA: TGTGCCAGCAGCCAAGAGGGTGTTCAGCGCGGACCTGTTAGAGGCACCTCTGGGGCCAACGTCCTGACTTTC.

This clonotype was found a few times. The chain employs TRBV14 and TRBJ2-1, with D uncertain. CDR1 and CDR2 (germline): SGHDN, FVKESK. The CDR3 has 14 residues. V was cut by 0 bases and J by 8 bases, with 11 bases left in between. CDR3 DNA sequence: TGTGCCAGCAGCCAAGATCTAAGATATTATGAGCAGTTCTTC. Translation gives CASSQDLRYYEQFF.

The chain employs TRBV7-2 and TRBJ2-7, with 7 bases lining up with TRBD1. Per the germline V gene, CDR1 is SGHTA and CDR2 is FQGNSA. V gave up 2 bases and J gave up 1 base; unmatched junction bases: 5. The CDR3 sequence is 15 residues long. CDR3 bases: TGTGCCAGCAGCTTACCATCAGGGGGATCCTACGAGCAGTACTTC. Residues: CASSLPSGGSYEQYF.

This CDR3 is CASSLPLAEGSYEQYF. CDR3 nucleotides: TGTGCCAGCAGCTTGCCCCTAGCGGAGGGGTCCTACGAGCAGTACTTC. The genes are TRBV11-2 and TRBJ2-7, with 7 bases identical to TRBD2. CDR3 length: 16 amino acids. J was trimmed by 1 base and V by 3 bases; bases with no gene match: 9. The germline gives CDR1 SGHAT, CDR2 FQNNGV.

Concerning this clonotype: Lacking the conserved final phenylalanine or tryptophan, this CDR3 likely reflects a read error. Written as DNA, the CDR3 is TGTGCCAGCAGTTACTTGCAGAATTCACCCCTCCACCTT. Translation gives CASSYLQNSPLHL. The rearrangement links TRBV6-5 to TRBJ1-6; D gene unclear. This CDR3 contains 13 residues. The V and J ends lost 1 base and 7 bases respectively, with 5 bases between them. Germline V gene sequence: CDR1 MNHEY, CDR2 SVGAGI.

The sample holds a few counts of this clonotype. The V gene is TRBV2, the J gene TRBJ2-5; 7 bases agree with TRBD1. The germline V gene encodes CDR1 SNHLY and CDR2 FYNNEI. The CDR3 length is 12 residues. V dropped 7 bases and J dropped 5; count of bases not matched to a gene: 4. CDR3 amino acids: CASNQGEETQYF. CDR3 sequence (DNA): TGTGCCAGCAACCAGGGGGAGGAGACCCAGTACTTC. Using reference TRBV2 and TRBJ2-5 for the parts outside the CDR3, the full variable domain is EPEVTQTPSHQVTQMGQEVILRCVPISNHLYFYWYRQILGQKVEFLVSFYNNEISEKSEIFDDQFSVERPDGSNFTLKIRSTKLEDSAMYFCASNQGEETQYFGPGTRLLVL.

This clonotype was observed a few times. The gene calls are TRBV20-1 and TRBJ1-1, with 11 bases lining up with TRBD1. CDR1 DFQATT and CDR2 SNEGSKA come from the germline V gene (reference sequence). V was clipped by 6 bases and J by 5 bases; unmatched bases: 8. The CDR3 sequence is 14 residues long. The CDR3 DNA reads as TGCAGTGCCGGGACAGGGGGGTTGGGAACTGAAGCTTTCTTT. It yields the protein CSAGTGGLGTEAFF.

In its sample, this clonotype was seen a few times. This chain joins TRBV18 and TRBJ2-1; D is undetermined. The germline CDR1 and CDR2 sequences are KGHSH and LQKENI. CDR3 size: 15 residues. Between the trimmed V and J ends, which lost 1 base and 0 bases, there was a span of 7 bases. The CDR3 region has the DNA TGTGCCAGCTCACCACAGGTGAGCTCCTACAATGAGCAGTTCTTC. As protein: CASSPQVSSYNEQFF.